This note documents a single T cell receptor beta chain sequence. The antigen remains unidentified. The data were obtained in a study of cytomegalovirus exposure and HLA in healthy donors. 13 Jbeta primers and 60 Vbeta primers were used for the PCR. TCRdb keeps only in-frame clones here, not all; method: immunoSEQ multiplex PCR. The sample holds about 98,000 clones, roughly 77% seen once. General study results and limits: Researchers catalogued 160 or so TCR beta chains as cytomegalovirus-associated. Earlier analysis yielded a pattern in which most TCR beta V segments were productive about 87% or about 30% of the time.

The specimen was PBMCs. This sequence originates from a man aged 35 to 55 in good health and CMV-seronegative.

This chain's CDR3 is CASSQEAGLSYEQYF. CDR3 DNA sequence: TGTGCCAGCAGTCAAGAAGCGGGTCTCTCCTACGAGCAGTACTTC. The chain employs TRBV6-1 and TRBJ2-7; perhaps TRBD2 as D (6 bases). CDR1 is MNHNS and CDR2 is SASEGT in the germline V gene. This CDR3 spans 15 amino acids. The V end lost 5 bases, the J end lost 0 bases, and 14 bases lay between the germline ends.